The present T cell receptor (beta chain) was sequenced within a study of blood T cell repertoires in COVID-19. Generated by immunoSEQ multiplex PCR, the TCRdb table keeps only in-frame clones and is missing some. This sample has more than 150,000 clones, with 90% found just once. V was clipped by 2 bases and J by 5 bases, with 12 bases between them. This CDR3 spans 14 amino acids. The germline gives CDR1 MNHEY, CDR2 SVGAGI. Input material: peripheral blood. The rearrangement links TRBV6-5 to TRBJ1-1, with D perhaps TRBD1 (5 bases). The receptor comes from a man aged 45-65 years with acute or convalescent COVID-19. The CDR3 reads CASSYNGGRTEAFF. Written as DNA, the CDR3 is TGTGCCAGCAGTTACAACGGGGGGAGGACTGAAGCTTTCTTT.